These 9 T cell receptor beta chains share one sample of origin, sequenced in a study of T cell changes during pregnancy in multiple sclerosis. Produced via immunoSEQ multiplex PCR; TCRdb's table is partial and in-frame only. This sample carries 45,000 to 55,000 clones, approximately 91% of them seen once, and the ten largest clones take 0.61%. The sample consisted of CD4+ T cells from peripheral blood mononuclear cells, taken after pregnancy. The receptors derive from a female donor in good health, enrolled as a control in a pregnancy study.

The chain couples TRBV30 to TRBJ1-1, with 7 bases matching TRBD1. The CDR3 loop spans 12 amino acids. CDR1 and CDR2 (germline): GTSNPN, SVGIG (reference sequence). V was pared by 5 bases and J by 4 bases, with 4 bases of the junction left unmatched. In DNA, the CDR3 is TGTGCCTGGGTACAGGGGATCACTGAAGCTTTCTTT. Translated: CAWVQGITEAFF.

The chain has TRBV18 and TRBJ1-3; D possibly corresponds to TRBD1 (6 bases). CDR3 length: 14 amino acids. Germline values: CDR1 KGHSH, CDR2 LQKENI. V was clipped by 4 bases and J by 2 bases, with 9 bases between them. CDR3 region: CASSHGQTGNTIYF. DNA of the CDR3: TGTGCCAGCTCACATGGACAGACTGGAAACACCATATATTTT.

The chain has TRBV10-3 and TRBJ2-3; 12 positions agree with TRBD2. In germline, CDR1 is ENHRY, CDR2 SYGVKD. The CDR3 consists of 13 residues. Trimming removed 8 bases from V and 6 bases from J; junction bases left unmatched: 3. CDR3 sequence: CAIRTSGEDTQYF. CDR3 DNA: TGTGCCATCCGGACTAGCGGGGAGGATACGCAGTATTTT.

J is TRBJ2-1 and V is TRBV7-2, with 13 positions matching TRBD2. CDR1 is SGHTA and CDR2 is FQGNSA in the germline V gene. This CDR3 spans 17 amino acids. Trimming took 2 bases from V and 1 from J; bases not matched to a gene: 2. The CDR3 loop reads CASSLTSGRESYNEQFF. CDR3 DNA sequence: TGTGCCAGCAGCTTAACTAGCGGGAGGGAGTCCTACAATGAGCAGTTCTTC.

The chain couples TRBV16 to TRBJ1-4; no clear D gene. Germline V gene lookup returns CDR1 KGHSY and CDR2 FQNENV. With 4 bases removed from V and 5 bases from J, the gap between germline ends came to 17 bases. This CDR3 region has 16 residues. The chain's CDR3 is CASSRGLLSMNEKLFF. The CDR3 DNA reads as TGTGCCAGCAGCCGAGGGTTGCTCTCCATGAATGAAAAACTGTTTTTT.

The chain couples TRBV2 to TRBJ1-5; 10 bases match TRBD1. V lost 3 bases, J lost 4 bases, and 9 bases stayed unmatched. The CDR3 is 17 residues long. Germline V gene data show CDR1 as SNHLY and CDR2 as FYNNEI. Here the CDR3 reads CASSEGQGIRKNQPQHF. DNA for the CDR3: TGTGCCAGCAGTGAGGGACAGGGGATTAGAAAAAATCAGCCCCAGCATTTT.

The CDR3 spells CSVADGVLGNQPQHF. CDR3 bases: TGCAGCGTTGCGGACGGAGTACTAGGAAATCAGCCCCAGCATTTT. The chain couples TRBV29-1 to TRBJ1-5; D ambiguous. CDR3 size: 15 residues. CDR1 and CDR2 from the germline V gene are SQVTM and ANQGSEA. V was trimmed by 4 bases and J by 4 bases, leaving 17 bases between them.

The chain employs TRBV2 and TRBJ2-1; D is unclear. Per germline, CDR1 SNHLY and CDR2 FYNNEI. V lost 6 bases, J lost 0 bases, and 9 bases lay in between. The CDR3 is 14 amino acids. The CDR3 loop reads CASRSRSSYNEQFF. CDR3 in DNA: TGTGCCAGCAGATCCCGGAGCTCCTACAATGAGCAGTTCTTC.

The V call is TRBV30, the J call TRBJ1-5; D is unresolved. Germline V gene lookup returns CDR1 GTSNPN and CDR2 SVGIG (reference sequence). Trimming stripped 1 base from V and 3 bases from J, with 10 bases between. The CDR3 runs 14 residues. CDR3 coding DNA: TGTGCCTGGAGTGGGATGGGCCCCAATCAGCCCCAGCATTTT. Encoded protein: CAWSGMGPNQPQHF.